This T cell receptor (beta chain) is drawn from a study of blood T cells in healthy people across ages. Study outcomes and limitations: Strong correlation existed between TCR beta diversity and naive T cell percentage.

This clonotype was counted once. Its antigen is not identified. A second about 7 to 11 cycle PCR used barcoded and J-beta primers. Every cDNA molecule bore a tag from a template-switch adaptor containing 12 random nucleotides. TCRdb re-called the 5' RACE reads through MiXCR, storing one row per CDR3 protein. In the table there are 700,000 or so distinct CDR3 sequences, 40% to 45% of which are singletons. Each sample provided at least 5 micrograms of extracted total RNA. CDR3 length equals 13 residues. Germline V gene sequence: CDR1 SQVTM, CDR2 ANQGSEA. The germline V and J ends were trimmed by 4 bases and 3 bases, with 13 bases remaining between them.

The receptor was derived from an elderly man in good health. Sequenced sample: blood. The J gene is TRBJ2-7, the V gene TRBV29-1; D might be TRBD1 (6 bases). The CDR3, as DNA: TGCAGCGTTGCGCGACAGGAGAACTACGAGCAGTACTTC. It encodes CSVARQENYEQYF.